This is a list of T cell receptor beta chains from one sample in a study of early T cells in non-severe SARS-CoV-2 infection. Via MiXCR, TCRdb re-called the 5' RACE reads, giving one row per CDR3 protein. Among approximately 35,000 distinct CDR3 sequences, 5.5% to 7% were seen once, and the ten largest hold under 5%. The sample was whole blood. These receptors were taken from an adult who was a healthcare worker with PCR-confirmed SARS-CoV-2 infection or an uninfected control (not recorded which). Both conserved end residues are part of each CDR3. The D gene is left open where the match is weak. A clone size is listed for some rows: how often the clone was seen (once, few, many), or a class if it is expanded.

TRBV6-5	TRBD1	TRBJ1-2	few	TGTGCCAGCAGAAGGACAGGGAACTATGGCTACACCTTC	CASRRTGNYGYTF
TRBV19	-	TRBJ2-7	many	TGTGCCAGTAGTCTCGTGGGGGAGCAGTACTTC	CASSLVGEQYF
TRBV5-4	TRBD1	TRBJ2-5	many	TGTGCCAGCAGCTTGACGGGACAGGCAAAAGAGACCCAGTACTTC	CASSLTGQAKETQYF
TRBV25-1	TRBD2	TRBJ2-2	many	TGTGCCAGCAGTGACAACACCGGGACTAGCGATTCAATCACCGGGGAGCTGTTTTTT	CASSDNTGTSDSITGELFF
TRBV5-1	TRBD1	TRBJ2-5	many	TGCGCCAGCAGCTGGCGAGGACAGGAAGAGACCCAGTACTTC	CASSWRGQEETQYF
TRBV27	-	TRBJ2-7	many	TGTGCCAGCAGTCGTGCCCTGGCCCTTGGATACGAGCAGTACTTC	CASSRALALGYEQYF
TRBV10-3	-	TRBJ2-3	many	TGTGCCATCACCCGGGGGGCCACAGATACGCAGTATTTT	CAITRGATDTQYF
TRBV5-1	-	TRBJ2-4	many	TGCGCCAGCAGCTTGGCCGGGAACATTCAGTACTTC	CASSLAGNIQYF
TRBV27	-	TRBJ2-1	many	TGTGCCAGCAGTTCCCGACTAAGTCGGCGAAGCAATGAGCAGTTCTTC	CASSSRLSRRSNEQFF
TRBV10-3	-	TRBJ2-3	few	TGTGCCACCAGTGCGAGGACAGAGAGCACAGATACGCAGTATTTT	CATSARTESTDTQYF
TRBV20-1	TRBD2	TRBJ2-1	few	TGCAGTGCTAGAGATCCGGACGGGAGGGCGGCCAATGAGCAGTTCTTC	CSARDPDGRAANEQFF
TRBV6-5	-	TRBJ2-3	many	TGTGCCAGCAGGAGGTTGCGCACAGATACGCAGTATTTT	CASRRLRTDTQYF
TRBV7-2	-	TRBJ2-1	-	TGTGCCAGCAGCTCGATTCCTGAGAGTGAGCAGTTCTTC	CASSSIPESEQFF
TRBV29-1	-	TRBJ2-7	many	TGCAGCGTTGAAATCCGGGATCCCCCCTACGAGCAGTACTTC	CSVEIRDPPYEQYF
TRBV20-1	TRBD1	TRBJ1-2	many	TGCAGTGCTCCCCCTTTGACAGGGACCTATGGCTACACCTTC	CSAPPLTGTYGYTF
TRBV11-2	TRBD1	TRBJ2-7	few	TGTGCCAGCAGCCGAGGGTGGACAGGGGGAGGTGAGCAGTACTTC	CASSRGWTGGGEQYF
TRBV30	-	TRBJ1-1	many	TGTGCCTGGGACGGAAAGAACACTGAAGCTTTCTTT	CAWDGKNTEAFF
TRBV29-1	-	TRBJ2-7	few	TGCAGCGTTGGGACCGCGACCGACTCCTACGAGCAGTACTTC	CSVGTATDSYEQYF
TRBV3-1	-	TRBJ2-5	-	TGTGCCAGCAGCCAAGAGTCGGCGGTAGGGACCCAGTACTTC	CASSQESAVGTQYF
TRBV10-3	TRBD1	TRBJ2-6	many	TGTGCCATCAGTGATTCAGGGGGTTCTGGGGCCAACGTCCTGACTTTC	CAISDSGGSGANVLTF